These 8 T cell receptor beta chains originate from one sample sequenced in a study of vaccination and CD4 T cells after COVID-19. Antigen specificity for these receptors is unknown. Sequenced with the Oncomine TCR Beta short-read assay was DNA taken from cultured CD4+ T cells. Each CDR3 protein gets one entry after TCRdb re-called the PCR reads with MiXCR. This sample carries about 18,000 distinct CDR3 sequences, roughly 29% of them seen once, and the ten largest clones take around a sixth. The sample's treatment: roughly 11-day PBMC culture with coronavirus spike peptide pools or control peptides (ViraFEST assay). Sequencing was performed on cultured CD4+ T cells from blood. The receptors derive from a human donor with COVID-19.

In its sample, this clonotype was seen a few times. The rearrangement uses TRBV7-9 and TRBJ2-7; a weak D match, TRBD2 (7 bases). The CDR3 is 14 amino acids. V lost 5 bases and J 0 bases, leaving 11 bases between the germline ends. Germline-derived CDR1 and CDR2 are SEHNR and FQNEAQ (reference sequence). The CDR3 region has the DNA TGTGCCAGCAGCGTAGGGGGGGCCTCCTACGAGCAGTACTTC. Protein product: CASSVGGASYEQYF.

The genes are TRBV7-8 and TRBJ2-3; D tentatively reads TRBD1 or TRBD2 (6 bases each). From germline, CDR1 is SGHVS and CDR2 FQNEAQ. The CDR3 loop spans 15 amino acids. Trimming took 1 base from V and 2 from J, leaving 10 bases between them. In nucleotides, the CDR3 is TGTGCCAGCAGCTTAGTTAGGGGGGACACAGATACGCAGTATTTT. This gives the protein CASSLVRGDTDTQYF.

This chain connects TRBV7-2 to TRBJ2-5; a possible D gene is TRBD1 (5 bases). Trimming took off 7 bases at V and 2 bases at J, with 14 bases between the two ends. The CDR3 totals 14 residues. Germline V gene lookup returns CDR1 SGHTA and CDR2 FQGNSA. The CDR3 DNA follows: TGTGCCAGCACCCTCGGACAACGACAAGAGACCCAGTACTTC. It translates to CASTLGQRQETQYF.

The chain employs TRBV7-9 and TRBJ1-1; possible D gene TRBD1, 5 bases. Germline V lookup: CDR1 SEHNR, CDR2 FQNEAQ (reference sequence). V lost 5 bases and J 5 bases, leaving 12 bases between the germline ends. The CDR3 sequence is 13 residues long. CDR3 sequence: CASSRPPGTEAFF. As DNA, the CDR3 is TGTGCCAGCAGCCGCCCTCCAGGGACTGAAGCTTTCTTT. The whole variable domain, remainder taken from reference TRBV7-9 and TRBJ1-1, is DTGVSQNPRHKITKRGQNVTFRCDPISEHNRLYWYRQTLGQGPEFLTYFQNEAQLEKSRLLSDRFSAERPKGSFSTLEIQRTEQGDSAMYLCASSRPPGTEAFFGQGTRLTVV.

The chain links TRBV19 to TRBJ2-3, with TRBD2 matching over 8 bases. Losses at the gene ends were 1 base for V and 0 bases for J; bases not matched to a gene: 6. Germline lookup yields CDR1 LNHDA and CDR2 SQIVND (reference sequence). The CDR3 spans 17 residues. DNA for the CDR3: TGTGCCAGTAGTATAGGCCTTAGCGGGGATAGCACAGATACGCAGTATTTT. Protein: CASSIGLSGDSTDTQYF. Filled out from reference TRBV19 and TRBJ2-3, the complete variable domain reads DGGITQSPKYLFRKEGQNVTLSCEQNLNHDAMYWYRQDPGQGLRLIYYSQIVNDFQKGDIAEGYSVSREKKESFPLTVTSAQKNPTAFYLCASSIGLSGDSTDTQYFGPGTRLTVL.

The chain combines TRBV29-1 with TRBJ1-3, with 10 nucleotides matching TRBD1. The CDR3 sequence is 14 residues long. J was trimmed by 0 bases and V by 6 bases; bases with no gene match: 2. Looked up from germline, CDR1 is SQVTM and CDR2 is ANQGSEA. CDR3 sequence: CSVGQGGSGNTIYF. In nucleotides, the CDR3 is TGCAGCGTCGGACAGGGGGGCTCTGGAAACACCATATATTTT.

This clonotype has only a few counts. The chain combines TRBV6-1 with TRBJ2-5; 7 bases map to TRBD2. The length of the CDR3 is 14 residues. V lost 4 bases to trimming and J lost 2 bases; unmatched junction nucleotides: 4. The germline V gene has CDR1 MNHNS and CDR2 SASEGT. The CDR3, as DNA: TGTGCCAGCAGTGGGACTAGGGTTCAAGAGACCCAGTACTTC. As protein: CASSGTRVQETQYF.

The chain has TRBV2 and TRBJ1-1; D unclear. CDR1 is SNHLY, CDR2 FYNNEI, per germline. There are 14 residues in the CDR3. Deletions cut 1 base from V and 4 bases from J, with 10 bases between. The CDR3 spells CASSEVAVSTEAFF. As DNA, the CDR3 is TGTGCCAGCAGTGAAGTGGCAGTTTCCACTGAAGCTTTCTTT.